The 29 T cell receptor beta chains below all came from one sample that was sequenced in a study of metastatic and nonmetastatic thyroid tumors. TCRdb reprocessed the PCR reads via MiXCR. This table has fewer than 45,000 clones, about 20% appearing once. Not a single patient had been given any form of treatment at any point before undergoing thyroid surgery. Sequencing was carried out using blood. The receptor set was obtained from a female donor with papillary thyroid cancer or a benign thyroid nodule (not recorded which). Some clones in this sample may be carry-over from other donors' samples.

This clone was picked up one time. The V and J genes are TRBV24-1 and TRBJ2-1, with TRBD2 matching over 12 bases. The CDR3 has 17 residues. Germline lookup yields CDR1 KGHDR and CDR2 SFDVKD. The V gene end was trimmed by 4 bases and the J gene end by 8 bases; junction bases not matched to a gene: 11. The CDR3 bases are TGTGCCACCAGTGACTCGCTAGCGGGAGGGGTACGCGATGAGCAGTTCTTC. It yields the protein CATSDSLAGGVRDEQFF.

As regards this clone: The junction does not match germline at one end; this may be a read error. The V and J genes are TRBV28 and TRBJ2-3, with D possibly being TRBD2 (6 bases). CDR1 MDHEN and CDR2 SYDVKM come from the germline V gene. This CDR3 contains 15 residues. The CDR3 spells CASSISGSSTDTQYF. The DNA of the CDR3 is TGTGCCAGCAGTATAAGCGGGTCTAGCACAGATACTCAGTATTTT.

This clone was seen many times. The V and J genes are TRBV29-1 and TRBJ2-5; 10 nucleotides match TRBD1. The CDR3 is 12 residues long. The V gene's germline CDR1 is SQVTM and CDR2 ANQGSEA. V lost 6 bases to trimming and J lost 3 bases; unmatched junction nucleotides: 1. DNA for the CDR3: TGCAGCGTCGGACAGGGGGAAGAGACCCAGTACTTC. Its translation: CSVGQGEETQYF.

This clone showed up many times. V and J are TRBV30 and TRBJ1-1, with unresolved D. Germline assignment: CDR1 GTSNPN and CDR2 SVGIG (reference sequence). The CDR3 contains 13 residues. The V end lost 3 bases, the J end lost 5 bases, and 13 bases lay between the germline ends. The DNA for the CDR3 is TGTGCCTGGAGCCGAGATGGGAAAACTGAAGCTTTCTTT. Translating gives CAWSRDGKTEAFF.

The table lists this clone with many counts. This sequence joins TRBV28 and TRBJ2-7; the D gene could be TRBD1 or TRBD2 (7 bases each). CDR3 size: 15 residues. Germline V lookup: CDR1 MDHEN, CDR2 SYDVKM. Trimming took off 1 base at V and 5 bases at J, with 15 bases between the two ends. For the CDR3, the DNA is TGTGCCAGCAGTTTATCCCTCCAGGGGGGGGACGAGCAGTACTTC. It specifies CASSLSLQGGDEQYF.

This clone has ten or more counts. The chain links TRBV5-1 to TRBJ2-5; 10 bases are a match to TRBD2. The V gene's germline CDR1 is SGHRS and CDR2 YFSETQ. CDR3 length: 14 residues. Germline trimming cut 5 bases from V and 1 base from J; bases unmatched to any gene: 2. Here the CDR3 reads CASRLAGLQETQYF. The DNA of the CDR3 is TGCGCCAGCAGACTAGCGGGACTCCAAGAGACCCAGTACTTC.

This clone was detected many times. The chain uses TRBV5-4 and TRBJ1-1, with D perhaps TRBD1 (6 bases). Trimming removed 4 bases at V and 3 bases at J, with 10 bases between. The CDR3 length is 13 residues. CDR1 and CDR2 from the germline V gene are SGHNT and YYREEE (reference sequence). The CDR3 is CASSAQGYTEAFF. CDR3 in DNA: TGTGCCAGCAGCGCACAGGGCTACACTGAAGCTTTCTTT.

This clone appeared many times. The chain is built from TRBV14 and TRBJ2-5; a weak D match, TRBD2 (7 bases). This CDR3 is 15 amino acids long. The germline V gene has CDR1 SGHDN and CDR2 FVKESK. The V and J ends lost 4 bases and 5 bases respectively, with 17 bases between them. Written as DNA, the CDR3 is TGTGCCAGCAGCCCAGCGGGACACCCAGGGGAGACCCAGTACTTC. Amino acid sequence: CASSPAGHPGETQYF.

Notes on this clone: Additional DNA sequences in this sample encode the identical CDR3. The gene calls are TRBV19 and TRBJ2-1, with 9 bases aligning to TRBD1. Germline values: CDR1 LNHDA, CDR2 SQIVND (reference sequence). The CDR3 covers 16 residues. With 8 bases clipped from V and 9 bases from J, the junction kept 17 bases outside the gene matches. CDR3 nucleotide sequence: TGTGCCAGTGGACAGGGGAGGGAGGGACGGCCCCCTGAGCAGTTCTTC. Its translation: CASGQGREGRPPEQFF.

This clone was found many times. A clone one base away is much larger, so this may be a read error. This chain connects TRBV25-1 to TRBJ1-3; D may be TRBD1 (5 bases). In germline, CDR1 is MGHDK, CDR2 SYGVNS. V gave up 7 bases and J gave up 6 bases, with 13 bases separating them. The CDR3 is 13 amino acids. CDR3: CASMGGGINTIYF. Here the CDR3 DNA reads TGTGCCAGCATGGGGGGAGGTATAAACACCATATATTTT. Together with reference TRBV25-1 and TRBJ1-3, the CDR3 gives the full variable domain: EADIYQTPRYLVIGTGKKITLECSQTMGHDKMYWYQQDPGMELHLIHYSYGVNSTEKGDLSSESTVSRIRTEHFPLTLESARPSHTSQYLCASMGGGINTIYFGEGSWLTVV.

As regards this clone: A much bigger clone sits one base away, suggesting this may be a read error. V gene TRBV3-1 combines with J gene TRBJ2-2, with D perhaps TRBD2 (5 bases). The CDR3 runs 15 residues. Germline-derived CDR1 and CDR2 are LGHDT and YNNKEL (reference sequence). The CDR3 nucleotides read TGTGCCAGCAGCAAAGAGGGTGTTTATTCCGGGGAGCTGTTTTTT. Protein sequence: CASSKEGVYSGELFF.

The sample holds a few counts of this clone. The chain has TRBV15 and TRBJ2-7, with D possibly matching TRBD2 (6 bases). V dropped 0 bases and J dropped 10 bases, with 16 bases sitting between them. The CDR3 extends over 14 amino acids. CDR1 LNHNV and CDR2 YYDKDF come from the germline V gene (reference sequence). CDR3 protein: CATSRDWGTREQYF. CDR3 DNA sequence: TGTGCCACCAGCAGAGATTGGGGGACGCGGGAACAGTACTTC.

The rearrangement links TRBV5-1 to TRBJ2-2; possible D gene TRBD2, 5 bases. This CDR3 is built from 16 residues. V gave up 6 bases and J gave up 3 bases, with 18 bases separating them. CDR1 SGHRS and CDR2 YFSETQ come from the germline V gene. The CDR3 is CASTLSVGVYTGELFF. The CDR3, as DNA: TGCGCCAGCACCCTCTCGGTGGGAGTTTACACCGGGGAGCTGTTTTTT.

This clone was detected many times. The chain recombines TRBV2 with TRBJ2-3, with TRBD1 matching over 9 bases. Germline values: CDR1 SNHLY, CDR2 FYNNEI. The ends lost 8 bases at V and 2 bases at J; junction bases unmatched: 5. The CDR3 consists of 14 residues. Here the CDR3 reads CASGWTGDTDTQYF. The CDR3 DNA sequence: TGTGCCAGCGGATGGACAGGGGACACAGATACGCAGTATTTT.

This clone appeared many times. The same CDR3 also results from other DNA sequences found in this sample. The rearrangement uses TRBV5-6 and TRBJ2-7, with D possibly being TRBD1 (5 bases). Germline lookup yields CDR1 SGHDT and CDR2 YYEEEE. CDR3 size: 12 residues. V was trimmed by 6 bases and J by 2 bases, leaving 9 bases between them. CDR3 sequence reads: CASNRQPYEQYF. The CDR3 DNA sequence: TGTGCCAGCAATAGACAGCCCTACGAGCAGTACTTC.

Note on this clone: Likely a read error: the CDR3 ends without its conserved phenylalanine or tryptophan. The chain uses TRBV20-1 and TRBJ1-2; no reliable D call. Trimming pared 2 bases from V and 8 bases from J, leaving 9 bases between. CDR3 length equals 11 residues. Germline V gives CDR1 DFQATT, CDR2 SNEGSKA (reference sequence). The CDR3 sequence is CSARWGQGYTL. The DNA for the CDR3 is TGCAGTGCTAGATGGGGTCAAGGCTACACCCTC.

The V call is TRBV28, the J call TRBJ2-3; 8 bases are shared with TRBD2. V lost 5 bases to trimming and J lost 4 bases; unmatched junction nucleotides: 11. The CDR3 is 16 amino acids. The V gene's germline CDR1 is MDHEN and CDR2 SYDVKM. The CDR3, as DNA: TGTGCCAGCAGTAGGATTAGCGGGGTCAACGCAGATACGCAGTATTTT. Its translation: CASSRISGVNADTQYF.

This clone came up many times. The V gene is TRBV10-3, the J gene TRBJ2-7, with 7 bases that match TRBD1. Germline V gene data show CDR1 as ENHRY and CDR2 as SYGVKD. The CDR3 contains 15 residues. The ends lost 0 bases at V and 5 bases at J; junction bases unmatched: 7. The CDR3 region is CAISESTGTVHEQYF. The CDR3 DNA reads TGTGCCATCAGTGAGTCGACTGGGACAGTCCACGAGCAGTACTTC.

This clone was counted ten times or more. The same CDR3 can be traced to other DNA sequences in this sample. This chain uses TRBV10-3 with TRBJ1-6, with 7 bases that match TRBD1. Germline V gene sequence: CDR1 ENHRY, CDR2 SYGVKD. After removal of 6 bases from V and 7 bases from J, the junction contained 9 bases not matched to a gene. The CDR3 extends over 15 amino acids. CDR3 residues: CAIRGHRGNNSPLHF. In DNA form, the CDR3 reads TGTGCCATCAGAGGGCACAGGGGAAACAATTCACCCCTCCACTTT.

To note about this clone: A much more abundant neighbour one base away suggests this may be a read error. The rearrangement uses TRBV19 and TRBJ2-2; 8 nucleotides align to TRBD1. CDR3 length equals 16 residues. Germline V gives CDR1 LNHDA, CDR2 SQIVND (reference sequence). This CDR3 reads CASSIEGRGLTGDLFF. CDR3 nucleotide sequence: TGTGCCAGTAGTATAGAAGGCAGGGGGCTCACCGGGGATCTGTTTTTT.

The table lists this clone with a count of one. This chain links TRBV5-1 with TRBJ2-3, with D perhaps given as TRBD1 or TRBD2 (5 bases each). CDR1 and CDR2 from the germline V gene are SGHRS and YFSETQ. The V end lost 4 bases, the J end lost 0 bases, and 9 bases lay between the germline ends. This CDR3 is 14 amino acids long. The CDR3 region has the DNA TGCGCCAGCAGCCGGGACCAAAGCACAGATACGCAGTATTTT. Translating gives CASSRDQSTDTQYF. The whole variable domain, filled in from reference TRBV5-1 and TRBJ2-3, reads KAGVTQTPRYLIKTRGQQVTLSCSPISGHRSVSWYQQTPGQGLQFLFEYFSETQRNKGNFPGRFSGRQFSNSRSEMNVSTLELGDSALYLCASSRDQSTDTQYFGPGTRLTVL.

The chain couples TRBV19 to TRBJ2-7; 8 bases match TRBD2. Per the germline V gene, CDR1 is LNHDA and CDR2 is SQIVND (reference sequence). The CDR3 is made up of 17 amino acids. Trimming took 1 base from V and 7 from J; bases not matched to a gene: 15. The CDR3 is CASSIGVGGSGEFEQYF. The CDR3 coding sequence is TGTGCCAGTAGTATAGGAGTCGGGGGTAGCGGGGAATTTGAGCAGTACTTC.

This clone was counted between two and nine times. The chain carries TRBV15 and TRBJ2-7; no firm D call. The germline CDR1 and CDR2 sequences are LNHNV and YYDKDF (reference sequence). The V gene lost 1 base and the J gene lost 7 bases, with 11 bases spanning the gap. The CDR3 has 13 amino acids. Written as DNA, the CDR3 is TGTGCCACCAGCAGAGGGCGGCAGGAAGAGCAGTACTTC. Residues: CATSRGRQEEQYF.

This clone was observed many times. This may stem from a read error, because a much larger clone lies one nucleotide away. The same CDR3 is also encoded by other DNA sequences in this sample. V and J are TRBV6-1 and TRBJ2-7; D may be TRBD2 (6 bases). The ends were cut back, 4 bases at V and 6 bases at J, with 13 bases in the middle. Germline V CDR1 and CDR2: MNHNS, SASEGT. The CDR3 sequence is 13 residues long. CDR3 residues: CASSVPGTAEQYF. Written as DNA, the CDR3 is TGTGCCAGCAGTGTCCCGGGGACTGCCGAGCAGTACTTC.

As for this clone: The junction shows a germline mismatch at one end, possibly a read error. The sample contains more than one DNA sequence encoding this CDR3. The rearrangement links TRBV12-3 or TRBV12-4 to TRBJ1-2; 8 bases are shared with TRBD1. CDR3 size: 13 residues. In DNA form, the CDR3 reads TGTGCCAGCAGCTGGGACAGGCAGTATGGATACACATTC. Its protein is CASSWDRQYGYTF.

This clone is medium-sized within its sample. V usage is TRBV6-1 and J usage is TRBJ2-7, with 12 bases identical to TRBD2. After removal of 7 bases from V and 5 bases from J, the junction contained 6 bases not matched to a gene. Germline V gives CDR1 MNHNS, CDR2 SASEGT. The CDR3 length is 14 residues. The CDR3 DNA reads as TGTGCCAGCACTCCGACTAGCGGGAGACACGAGCAGTACTTC. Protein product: CASTPTSGRHEQYF.

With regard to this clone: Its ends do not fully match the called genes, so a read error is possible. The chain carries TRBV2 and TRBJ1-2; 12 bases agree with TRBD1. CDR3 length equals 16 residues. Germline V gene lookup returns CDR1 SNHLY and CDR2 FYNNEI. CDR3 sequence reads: CASSRDRGLGDYGYNF. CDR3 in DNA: TGTGCCAGCAGTAGGGACAGGGGGCTCGGAGACTATGGCTACAACTTC. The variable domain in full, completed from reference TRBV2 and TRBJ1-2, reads EPEVTQTPSHQVTQMGQEVILRCVPISNHLYFYWYRQILGQKVEFLVSFYNNEISEKSEIFDDQFSVERPDGSNFTLKIRSTKLEDSAMYFCASSRDRGLGDYGYNFGSGTRLTVV.

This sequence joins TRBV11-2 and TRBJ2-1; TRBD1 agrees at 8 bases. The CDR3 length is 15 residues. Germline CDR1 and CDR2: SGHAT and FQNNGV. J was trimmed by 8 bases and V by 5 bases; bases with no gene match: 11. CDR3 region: CASSGWQGARDEQFF. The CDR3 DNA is TGTGCCAGCAGCGGCTGGCAGGGGGCGCGAGATGAGCAGTTCTTC.

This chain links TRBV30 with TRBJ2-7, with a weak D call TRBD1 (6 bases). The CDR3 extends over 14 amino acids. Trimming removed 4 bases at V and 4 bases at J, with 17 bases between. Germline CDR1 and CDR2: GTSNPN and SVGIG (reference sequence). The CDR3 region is CAWNLGTPFYEQYF. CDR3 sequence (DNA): TGTGCCTGGAACCTCGGGACACCTTTTTACGAGCAGTACTTC.